Given below is one T cell receptor beta chain in context. The data were obtained in a study of blood T cell repertoires in COVID-19. Study as a whole: The United States, Italy and Spain provided the acute and convalescent COVID-19 samples. Nucleic acid was either cDNA or gDNA, and it came from T cells, B-cell-depleted T cells, or PBMCs.

Here immunoSEQ multiplex PCR was the method, and the copy in TCRdb shows in-frame clones only, minus some. The repertoire includes 380,000 or so clones, over 75% of them detected once, and 0.97% sits in the top ten. The TCR was taken from a young woman with acute COVID-19. The source material was PBMCs or T cells enriched from blood (not recorded which).

The CDR3 loop is CASSLVGTGNDEQYF. The CDR3 bases are TGCGCCAGCAGCTTGGTAGGGACAGGGAACGACGAGCAGTACTTC. V and J are TRBV5-1 and TRBJ2-7, with 9 bases matching TRBD1. The CDR3 totals 15 residues. V lost 0 bases, J lost 5 bases, and 6 bases stayed unmatched. The germline V gene has CDR1 SGHRS and CDR2 YFSETQ.